This T cell receptor (beta chain) emerged from a study of response to subunit inactivated influenza vaccine. Turning to this clonotype: Its antigen is not known.

Study-level findings and limits: Seasonal influenza vaccination, on each occasion, was suggested by the authors to recruit few new T cells.

The CDR3 has 21 residues. J gave up 0 bases and V 2 bases, and 14 bases lay outside the gene matches. Germline CDR1 reads MNHEY; CDR2 reads SVGEGT. From the RT-PCR reads, TCRdb called clonotypes with MiXCR, one entry per CDR3 protein. In the table there are roughly 700,000 distinct CDR3 sequences, 15% to 19% of which are singletons. This chain links TRBV6-2 or TRBV6-3 with TRBJ2-3; 13 positions match TRBD2. The receptor was isolated from a man in his forties or fifties who received an inactivated influenza vaccine. The sample consisted of PBMCs from blood, taken roughly 12 days after vaccination. Here the CDR3 DNA reads TGTGCCAGCAGTTACGATATAAGAACCCCGGGACTAGCGGGGAGCACAGATACGCAGTATTTT. Amino acid sequence: CASSYDIRTPGLAGSTDTQYF.